Presented here are 30 T cell receptor beta chains from one specimen sequenced in a study of blood T cell repertoires in COVID-19 (dated by TCRdb to the early 2020s). Libraries came from the immunoSEQ multiplex PCR assay. Sourced from immuneACCESS, this table was stored by TCRdb with only in-frame sequences that have V and J called. A share of the clones is absent; for the studies checked, an unresolved V gene accounts for under half, and the remainder has no known explanation. The sample table shows about 57,000 clones, and more than 75% are seen once. About 22% of the sample is in the top ten clones. The sequenced sample was peripheral blood. All receptors come from a woman aged 55-75 years with acute or convalescent COVID-19.

CDR3 nucleotides: TGTGCCAGCAGCCAAGAACCAACGGCGGACGAGCAGTACTTC. Protein sequence: CASSQEPTADEQYF. The V gene is TRBV3-1 (or the pseudogene TRBV3-2), the J gene TRBJ2-7; D remains unclear. CDR3 length: 14 amino acids. CDR1 and CDR2 from the germline V gene are LGHDT and YNNKEL (reference sequence). V was shortened by 0 bases and J by 5 bases, with 11 bases between the two germline ends.

CDR3 sequence (DNA): TGTGCCAGCAGCAGACCTGCGGGTGAGGGTGGCTACACCTTC. Translating gives CASSRPAGEGGYTF. The rearrangement links TRBV7-9 to TRBJ1-2; no clear D. Trimming stripped 5 bases from V and 7 bases from J, with 17 bases between. CDR3 length equals 14 residues. CDR1 and CDR2 from the germline V gene are SEHNR and FQNEAQ (reference sequence).

The V call is TRBV18, the J call TRBJ1-5; no definite D call. The CDR3 is 13 residues long. Trimming took 2 bases from V and 5 from J, leaving 7 bases between them. Germline assignment: CDR1 KGHSH and CDR2 LQKENI. CDR3 bases: TGTGCCAGCTCACCAGGGCCTCATCAGCCCCAGCATTTT. Protein product: CASSPGPHQPQHF.

This sequence joins TRBV24-1 and TRBJ1-5; 9 nucleotides agree with TRBD1. CDR3 length: 19 amino acids. Germline lookup yields CDR1 KGHDR and CDR2 SFDVKD. With 4 bases clipped from V and 1 base from J, the junction kept 13 bases outside the gene matches. The CDR3: CATSDSRDRALRSNQPQHF. Here the CDR3 DNA reads TGTGCCACCAGTGACTCCCGGGACAGGGCCTTAAGAAGCAATCAGCCCCAGCATTTT.

The chain carries TRBV5-8 and TRBJ1-1; no reliable D call. Germline CDR1 and CDR2: SGHTS and YDEGEE. V shed 2 bases and J shed 3 bases, with 8 bases lying between them. This CDR3 spans 13 amino acids. CDR3 protein: CASSFAGYTEAFF. The CDR3 nucleotides read TGTGCCAGCAGCTTTGCGGGGTACACTGAAGCTTTCTTT.

The chain recombines TRBV9 with TRBJ2-2; TRBD2 agrees at 10 bases. The CDR3 runs to 16 residues. Germline-derived CDR1 and CDR2 are SGDLS and YYNGEE. J gave up 7 bases and V 0 bases, and 6 bases lay outside the gene matches. CDR3 residues: CASSVEAGGHGGELFF. The DNA of the CDR3 is TGTGCCAGCAGCGTAGAAGCGGGGGGGCATGGCGGGGAGCTGTTTTTT.

The CDR3, as DNA: TGTGCCAGCAGTGCACCGGGACAGGGTAACTACGAGCAGTACTTC. Its translation is CASSAPGQGNYEQYF. The chain combines TRBV2 with TRBJ2-7; TRBD1 aligns across 9 bases. Germline V gives CDR1 SNHLY, CDR2 FYNNEI. J lost 3 bases, V lost 4 bases, and 7 bases had no gene match. The CDR3 loop spans 15 amino acids.

The gene calls are TRBV6-5 and TRBJ1-5, with D maybe TRBD1 (5 bases). The CDR3 extends over 13 amino acids. Per germline, CDR1 MNHEY and CDR2 SVGAGI. Trimming removed 6 bases at V and 4 bases at J, with 10 bases between. The CDR3 is CASRGTQNQPQHF. The DNA of the CDR3 is TGTGCCAGCAGAGGGACTCAGAATCAGCCCCAGCATTTT.

The genes are TRBV23-1 and TRBJ1-3; no firm D call. TRBV23-1 is an ORF, with its function uncertain. The CDR3 has 15 amino acids. V lost 0 bases to trimming and J lost 3 bases, with 9 bases between them. The CDR3 here is CASSQSAEDGNTIYF. CDR3 nucleotide sequence: TGCGCCAGCAGTCAATCGGCCGAAGATGGAAACACCATATATTTT.

V usage is TRBV12-3 or TRBV12-4 and J usage is TRBJ1-2, with a weak D call TRBD1 (6 bases). This CDR3 region has 13 residues. Trimming took off 7 bases at V and 5 bases at J, with 14 bases between the two ends. As DNA, the CDR3 is TGTGCCAGCATGACGGGACACCCATATGGCTACACCTTC. This translates into CASMTGHPYGYTF.

The V call is TRBV3-1 (or the pseudogene TRBV3-2), the J call TRBJ2-1, with D perhaps TRBD1 (6 bases). V gave up 4 bases and J gave up 3 bases, with 10 bases separating them. Germline V CDR1 and CDR2: LGHDT, YNNKEL (reference sequence). The CDR3 has 14 amino acids. The CDR3 nucleotides are TGTGCCAGCAGCCGAGGACAGTACTACAATGAGCAGTTCTTC. This gives the protein CASSRGQYYNEQFF.

V and J are TRBV19 and TRBJ2-7; 7 bases align to TRBD1. The CDR3 contains 14 residues. The V and J ends lost 5 bases and 1 base, in that order; junction bases with no gene match: 5. CDR1 LNHDA and CDR2 SQIVND come from the germline V gene (reference sequence). This chain's CDR3 is CASSLRDSSYEQYF. The CDR3, as DNA: TGTGCCAGTAGTCTCCGGGACAGTTCCTACGAGCAGTACTTC.

This clone was seen more than once but under ten times. The CDR3 sequence: CASRTGVGGEQYF. CDR3 DNA sequence: TGTGCCAGCAGGACGGGCGTAGGGGGCGAGCAGTACTTC. The genes are TRBV27 and TRBJ2-7; weak D call: TRBD1 (6 bases). V dropped 6 bases and J dropped 6 bases, with 15 bases sitting between them. The CDR3 is made up of 13 amino acids. The germline gives CDR1 MNHEY, CDR2 SMNVEV (reference sequence).

This chain connects TRBV27 to TRBJ2-1; 8 nucleotides agree with TRBD1. The ends lost 4 bases at V and 8 bases at J; junction bases unmatched: 4. The CDR3 loop spans 13 amino acids. Germline V gene sequence: CDR1 MNHEY, CDR2 SMNVEV (reference sequence). The CDR3 region is CASSSLTGDEQFF. The CDR3 coding sequence is TGTGCCAGCAGTTCCCTGACAGGGGATGAGCAGTTCTTC.

A note on this clone: The sample contains more than one DNA sequence encoding this CDR3. J is TRBJ1-2 and V is TRBV7-9, with 9 bases identical to TRBD1. Germline V gives CDR1 SEHNR, CDR2 FQNEAQ (reference sequence). The CDR3 is 13 amino acids. Unmatched junction bases numbered 1, after V lost 4 bases and J lost 4 bases. The CDR3 region is CASSSGQGYGYTF. Written as DNA, the CDR3 is TGTGCCAGCAGCTCGGGACAGGGCTATGGCTACACCTTC.

This clone was observed a handful of times. V gene TRBV6-2 or TRBV6-3 combines with J gene TRBJ2-7; tentative D call: TRBD1 (6 bases). Germline-derived CDR1 and CDR2 are MNHEY and SVGEGT. CDR3 length: 15 amino acids. V lost 3 bases and J lost 7, with 19 bases in between. The CDR3 here is CASSYGVAGAGEQYF. The CDR3 region has the DNA TGTGCCAGCAGTTATGGTGTCGCAGGGGCAGGGGAGCAGTACTTC.

The table lists this clone with a few counts. This chain uses TRBV12-3 or TRBV12-4 with TRBJ1-2; possible D gene TRBD1, 5 bases. V lost 11 bases, J lost 4 bases, and 14 bases lay in between. The CDR3 is 12 residues long. Here the CDR3 reads CAGAAGPYGYTF. The CDR3 DNA follows: TGTGCCGGCGCAGCAGGGCCCTATGGCTACACCTTC.

The rearrangement joins TRBV3-1 (or the pseudogene TRBV3-2) to TRBJ2-7; TRBD1 is a possible D gene (5 bases). Germline CDR1 and CDR2: LGHDT and YNNKEL (reference sequence). Trimming left V 3 bases short and J 6 bases short, with 6 bases between. CDR3 length: 11 amino acids. The CDR3 is CASSHGAEQYF. The CDR3 nucleotides read TGTGCCAGCAGCCATGGGGCCGAGCAGTACTTC.

The rearrangement links TRBV29-1 to TRBJ2-3, with unresolved D. Germline V gene lookup returns CDR1 SQVTM and CDR2 ANQGSEA. Trimming pared 7 bases from V and 2 bases from J, leaving 13 bases between. The CDR3 runs to 13 residues. CDR3 sequence: CSADNSYTDTQYF. Here the CDR3 DNA reads TGCAGCGCGGATAACTCGTACACAGATACGCAGTATTTT.

V usage is TRBV3-1 (or the pseudogene TRBV3-2) and J usage is TRBJ2-2, with D unresolved. Germline loops: CDR1 LGHDT, CDR2 YNNKEL (reference sequence). V gave up 4 bases and J gave up 6 bases, with 12 bases separating them. The length of the CDR3 is 14 residues. DNA of the CDR3: TGTGCCAGCAGCCCCTTTCGCGGCGCCGGGGAGCTGTTTTTT. This codes for CASSPFRGAGELFF.

V gene TRBV3-1 (or the pseudogene TRBV3-2) combines with J gene TRBJ1-2; D uncertain. This CDR3 comprises 13 residues. Germline-derived CDR1 and CDR2 are LGHDT and YNNKEL (reference sequence). V was cut by 1 base and J by 7 bases, with 10 bases left in between. The CDR3 nucleotides are TGTGCCAGCAGCCAAGGCGTCTCCGGTGGCTACACCTTC. Translating gives CASSQGVSGGYTF.

This clone was observed once. The gene calls are TRBV12-2 and TRBJ2-7; the tabulated D call, TRBD1, remains unverified against the DNA. TRBV12-2 corresponds to a pseudogene. This CDR3 has 15 amino acids. The CDR3 here is CASRPPGGRSNEQYF. Here the CDR3 DNA reads TGTGCAAGTCGACCTCCAGGGGGCCGTTCGAACGAGCAGTACTTC.

This sequence joins TRBV18 and TRBJ2-1; 9 bases align to TRBD2. The length of the CDR3 is 15 residues. CDR1 and CDR2 (germline): KGHSH, LQKENI. The junction had 9 bases not matched to a gene; V was cut back by 6 bases and J by 6 bases. CDR3 coding DNA: TGTGCCAGCTCGGACGTAGCGGGGGCCTCCAATGAGCAGTTCTTC. Protein product: CASSDVAGASNEQFF.

This chain links TRBV10-3 with TRBJ2-7, with D possibly being TRBD1 (6 bases). Germline CDR1 and CDR2: ENHRY and SYGVKD. This CDR3 contains 12 residues. Trimming took off 2 bases at V and 7 bases at J, with 9 bases between the two ends. CDR3 in amino acids: CAISERGWEQYF. CDR3 nucleotide sequence: TGTGCCATCAGTGAGAGGGGGTGGGAGCAGTACTTC.

The rearrangement uses TRBV3-1 (or the pseudogene TRBV3-2) and TRBJ2-7; D may be TRBD1 (5 bases). V was trimmed by 4 bases and J by 5 bases, leaving 18 bases between them. This CDR3 is 15 amino acids long. Per germline, CDR1 LGHDT and CDR2 YNNKEL (reference sequence). CDR3 nucleotides: TGTGCCAGCAGCCCTAATTCGCCAGGACAAGACGAGCAGTACTTC. Translating it yields CASSPNSPGQDEQYF.

V is TRBV3-1 (or the pseudogene TRBV3-2) and J is TRBJ1-5; weak D call: TRBD1 (5 bases). V lost 9 bases and J lost 9, with 18 bases in between. The CDR3 runs to 13 residues. The V gene's germline CDR1 is LGHDT and CDR2 YNNKEL (reference sequence). CDR3 DNA: TGTGCCAGTCAATGGCAGGGACTTCTGCCCCAGCATTTT. Translating it yields CASQWQGLLPQHF.

V usage is TRBV9 and J usage is TRBJ2-2; the match to TRBD2 covers 7 bases. The J segment lost 2 bases and the V segment lost 3 bases, leaving 7 bases of the junction unmatched. The CDR3 sequence is 16 residues long. Germline V CDR1 and CDR2: SGDLS, YYNGEE. CDR3 bases: TGTGCCAGCAGCGGGAAAAGCGGGGAAAACACCGGGGAGCTGTTTTTT. Translating gives CASSGKSGENTGELFF.

In DNA form, the CDR3 reads TGTGCCAGCAGCTTATCCTCCCGGGACAGGGTTGATGAAAAACTGTTTTTT. It codes for CASSLSSRDRVDEKLFF. The J gene is TRBJ1-4, the V gene TRBV7-6, with 9 positions matching TRBD1. Germline V gives CDR1 SGHVS, CDR2 FNYEAQ. Trimming took 2 bases from V and 6 from J; bases not matched to a gene: 10. The CDR3 extends over 17 amino acids.

A single count supports this clone. The chain links TRBV7-9 to TRBJ1-4; D unclear. This CDR3 is 15 amino acids long. Germline assignment: CDR1 SEHNR and CDR2 FQNEAQ (reference sequence). Trimming cost V 0 bases and J 2 bases, with 7 bases left between them. CDR3 DNA: TGTGCCAGCAGCTTAGCGTCAGGCACTAATGAAAAACTGTTTTTT. As protein: CASSLASGTNEKLFF.

The chain has TRBV21-1 and TRBJ2-4; the D call TRBD2 from the table was never checked on the DNA. TRBV21-1 is a documented pseudogene. The length of the CDR3 is 16 residues. CDR3 amino acids: CASSKPPGRTKNIQYF. DNA of the CDR3: TGTGCCAGCAGCAAACCCCCAGGGAGGACCAAAAACATTCAGTACTTC.